The clone carrying this T cell receptor beta chain was seen a handful of times. Its antigen is currently unknown. The data stem from a study of T cells after yellow fever vaccination. Study-level results: It was a small share of clonotypes that appeared in both CD4 and CD8 compartments. Repertoires obtained by FACS sorting could include abundant clonotypes that entered as contaminants from the bulk population.

The TCR cDNA carried a universal primer site and UMIs from 5'RACE template switching. Using its own MiXCR run on the 5' RACE reads, TCRdb lists one record per CDR3 protein. The sample holds about 360,000 distinct CDR3 sequences, more than 5.5% seen once. This CDR3 comprises 11 residues. The germline gives CDR1 GTSNPN, CDR2 SVGIG (reference sequence). Trimming left V 0 bases short and J 6 bases short, with 2 bases between. The chain employs TRBV30 and TRBJ2-2; no clear D gene. The specimen was PBMCs, collected 5 days after the yellow fever booster vaccination. The clonotype was recovered from a man under 40 who received the YFV17D yellow fever vaccine. The CDR3 is CAWSVAGELFF. The CDR3 coding sequence is TGTGCCTGGAGTGTAGCCGGGGAGCTGTTTTTT.